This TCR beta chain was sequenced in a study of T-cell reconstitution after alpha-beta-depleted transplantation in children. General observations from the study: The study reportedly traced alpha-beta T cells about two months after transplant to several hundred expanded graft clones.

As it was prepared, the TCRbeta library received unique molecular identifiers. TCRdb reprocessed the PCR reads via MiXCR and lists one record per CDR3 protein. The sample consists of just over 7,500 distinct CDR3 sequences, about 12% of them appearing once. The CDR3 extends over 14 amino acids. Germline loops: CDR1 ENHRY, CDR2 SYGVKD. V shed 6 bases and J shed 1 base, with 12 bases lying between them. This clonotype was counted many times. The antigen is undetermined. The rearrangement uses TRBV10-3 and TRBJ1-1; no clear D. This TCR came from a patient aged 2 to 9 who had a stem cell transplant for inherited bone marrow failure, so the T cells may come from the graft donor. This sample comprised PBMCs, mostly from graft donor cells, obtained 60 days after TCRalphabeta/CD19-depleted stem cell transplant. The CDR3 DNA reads TGTGCCATCAGGGACCCAATGGGGAACACTGAAGCTTTCTTT. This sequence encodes CAIRDPMGNTEAFF.